A single sample gave rise to the 30 T cell receptor beta chains below, sequenced in a study of blood T cell repertoires in COVID-19. The repertoire was sequenced with immunoSEQ multiplex PCR; TCRdb's copy has only in-frame clones and lacks some. This sample has about 160,000 clones, with about 77% found just once. Sequenced: peripheral blood. The receptors were sampled from a woman older than 75 with acute or convalescent COVID-19.

The chain uses TRBV7-9 and TRBJ1-5; the D is unclear. This CDR3 contains 13 residues. With 4 bases removed from V and 6 bases from J, the gap between germline ends came to 10 bases. Looked up from germline, CDR1 is SEHNR and CDR2 is FQNEAQ (reference sequence). The CDR3 DNA reads TGTGCCAGCAGCTCTGGGCTGGTTCAGCCCCAGCATTTT. Residues: CASSSGLVQPQHF.

This clone was counted a few times. The chain combines TRBV30 with TRBJ1-5; TRBD1 matches 7 bases. V dropped 0 bases and J dropped 1; count of bases not matched to a gene: 12. The germline V gene encodes CDR1 GTSNPN and CDR2 SVGIG (reference sequence). The CDR3 contains 18 residues. The CDR3 coding sequence is TGTGCCTGGAGTGTACGGGACAGCTACCTGGGAAGCAATCAGCCCCAGCATTTT. Protein: CAWSVRDSYLGSNQPQHF.

The V call is TRBV10-1, the J call TRBJ1-2; D is undetermined. Per germline, CDR1 WNHNN and CDR2 SYGVQD (reference sequence). V shed 4 bases and J shed 2 bases, with 8 bases lying between them. The CDR3 sequence is 13 residues long. The CDR3, as DNA: TGCGCCAGCAGTGCTGGAGTAAACTATGGCTACACCTTC. Its translation is CASSAGVNYGYTF.

The gene calls are TRBV7-9 and TRBJ2-3, with 11 bases identical to TRBD2. V lost 6 bases, J lost 5 bases, and 10 bases stayed unmatched. The CDR3 runs to 16 residues. The germline V gene has CDR1 SEHNR and CDR2 FQNEAQ (reference sequence). The CDR3, as DNA: TGTGCCAGCAGGTCCTTACTAGCGGGAGCTGGAGATACGCAGTATTTT. It specifies CASRSLLAGAGDTQYF.

The V gene is TRBV5-8, the J gene TRBJ2-7, with 11 positions matching TRBD1. CDR3 length equals 15 residues. The ends lost 4 bases at V and 5 bases at J; junction bases unmatched: 8. The germline gives CDR1 SGHTS, CDR2 YDEGEE. CDR3 in amino acids: CASSRGTGGSHEQYF. The DNA for the CDR3 is TGTGCCAGCAGCCGAGGGACAGGGGGTTCCCACGAGCAGTACTTC.

This chain uses TRBV2 with TRBJ2-2; D might be TRBD1 (5 bases). CDR1 is SNHLY and CDR2 is FYNNEI in the germline V gene. CDR3 length: 14 amino acids. V lost 6 bases and J 1 base, leaving 9 bases between the germline ends. Here the CDR3 DNA reads TGTGCCAGCAGCAAACAGGAGAACACCGGGGAGCTGTTTTTT. Translating gives CASSKQENTGELFF. The full variable domain, with the rest looked up from reference TRBV2 and TRBJ2-2, is EPEVTQTPSHQVTQMGQEVILRCVPISNHLYFYWYRQILGQKVEFLVSFYNNEISEKSEIFDDQFSVERPDGSNFTLKIRSTKLEDSAMYFCASSKQENTGELFFGEGSRLTVL.

The chain is built from TRBV10-1 and TRBJ1-6; D is uncertain. Germline V gives CDR1 WNHNN, CDR2 SYGVQD (reference sequence). V gave up 6 bases and J gave up 8 bases, with 17 bases separating them. The CDR3 is 15 residues long. The CDR3 DNA sequence: TGCGCCAGCAGCTCGGGGAGGGTCGGTGATTCACCCCTCCACTTT. This translates into CASSSGRVGDSPLHF.

The genes are TRBV4-2 and TRBJ2-5; 7 bases map to TRBD1. The CDR3 covers 14 residues. V trimming: 1 base; J trimming: 3 bases; junction bases outside the gene matches: 2. Germline assignment: CDR1 LGHNA and CDR2 YNFKEQ. The CDR3 sequence is CASSQVTGEETQYF. The CDR3 region has the DNA TGTGCCAGCAGCCAAGTAACAGGGGAAGAGACCCAGTACTTC.

J is TRBJ1-2 and V is TRBV2, with 10 bases that match TRBD1. This CDR3 comprises 13 residues. The V gene end was trimmed by 4 bases and the J gene end by 11 bases; junction bases not matched to a gene: 7. The germline V gene encodes CDR1 SNHLY and CDR2 FYNNEI. The CDR3 is CASSAFDRGPYTF. DNA of the CDR3: TGTGCCAGCAGTGCCTTCGACAGGGGGCCGTACACCTTC.

The chain joins TRBV7-2 to TRBJ2-2; 10 bases align to TRBD1. V dropped 4 bases and J dropped 4; count of bases not matched to a gene: 3. The germline CDR1 and CDR2 sequences are SGHTA and FQGNSA. The CDR3 is made up of 15 amino acids. CDR3 protein: CASSSGQGTTGELFF. In DNA form, the CDR3 reads TGTGCCAGCAGCTCGGGACAGGGGACCACCGGGGAGCTGTTTTTT.

This chain uses TRBV28 with TRBJ2-1; D may be TRBD1 (5 bases). Trimming cost V 2 bases and J 14 bases, with 13 bases left between them. The germline V gene encodes CDR1 MDHEN and CDR2 SYDVKM. This CDR3 is 12 amino acids long. The CDR3 coding sequence is TGTGCCAGCAGTTTACTAGGCGCCAGGGAGTTCTTC. Amino acids: CASSLLGAREFF.

The V and J genes are TRBV6-6 and TRBJ2-1; TRBD2 matches 8 bases. Per germline, CDR1 MNHNY and CDR2 SVGAGI (reference sequence). The CDR3 loop spans 14 amino acids. V trimming: 8 bases; J trimming: 8 bases; junction bases outside the gene matches: 11. The CDR3 DNA reads as TGTGCCAGCCGCTCGGGAGGGCCAGAAGATGAGCAGTTCTTC. Translation: CASRSGGPEDEQFF.

The chain links TRBV5-6 to TRBJ1-4; weak D call: TRBD1 (5 bases). Germline assignment: CDR1 SGHDT and CDR2 YYEEEE. V was trimmed by 0 bases and J by 0 bases, leaving 9 bases between them. The CDR3 extends over 16 amino acids. The CDR3 DNA reads TGTGCCAGCAGCTTGGGACAGTTAGCAACTAATGAAAAACTGTTTTTT. As protein: CASSLGQLATNEKLFF.

The gene calls are TRBV2 and TRBJ1-3; no clear D. CDR3 length equals 14 residues. Germline V gene lookup returns CDR1 SNHLY and CDR2 FYNNEI. Trimming pared 10 bases from V and 0 bases from J, leaving 13 bases between. The CDR3 loop reads CATQTTRSGNTIYF. The CDR3 nucleotides are TGTGCCACCCAGACAACCCGCTCTGGAAACACCATATATTTT.

This chain connects TRBV5-1 to TRBJ2-1; D possibly corresponds to TRBD1 (5 bases). The V gene's germline CDR1 is SGHRS and CDR2 YFSETQ. The CDR3 is 12 amino acids. The V end was cut by 2 bases, the J end by 7 bases, with 7 bases between. CDR3 residues: CASSFAGNEQFF. CDR3 coding DNA: TGCGCCAGCAGCTTCGCAGGGAATGAGCAGTTCTTC.

This chain uses TRBV10-3 with TRBJ1-1; TRBD1 matches 7 bases. The V and J ends lost 6 bases and 4 bases, in that order; junction bases with no gene match: 5. The CDR3 has 13 residues. Germline V gene data show CDR1 as ENHRY and CDR2 as SYGVKD. The CDR3 nucleotides read TGTGCCATCAGGACTACAGGGGTCACTGAAGCTTTCTTT. Translated, it gives CAIRTTGVTEAFF.

The gene calls are TRBV5-5 and TRBJ1-1; 11 bases align to TRBD1. V shed 5 bases, J shed 7 bases, and the junction held 10 bases outside the gene matches. This CDR3 has 15 amino acids. The germline gives CDR1 SGHKS, CDR2 YYEKEE (reference sequence). The CDR3 is CASSFLSGQGVEAFF. The CDR3 DNA follows: TGTGCCAGCAGTTTTCTGTCGGGACAGGGGGTTGAAGCTTTCTTT.

The gene calls are TRBV7-9 and TRBJ2-5; 11 bases map to TRBD1. CDR3 length: 14 residues. Germline trimming cut 5 bases from V and 5 bases from J; bases unmatched to any gene: 4. Germline V gives CDR1 SEHNR, CDR2 FQNEAQ (reference sequence). In nucleotides, the CDR3 is TGTGCCAGCAGCCAGGACAGGGGGCGGGAGACCCAGTACTTC. Protein: CASSQDRGRETQYF. The variable domain in full, with the rest retrieved from reference TRBV7-9 and TRBJ2-5, is DTGVSQNPRHKITKRGQNVTFRCDPISEHNRLYWYRQTLGQGPEFLTYFQNEAQLEKSRLLSDRFSAERPKGSFSTLEIQRTEQGDSAMYLCASSQDRGRETQYFGPGTRLLVL.

The chain is built from TRBV24-1 and TRBJ2-3; 8 nucleotides line up with TRBD2. Losses at the gene ends were 1 base for V and 4 bases for J; bases not matched to a gene: 6. This CDR3 spans 16 amino acids. The germline V gene has CDR1 KGHDR and CDR2 SFDVKD. The CDR3 is CATSDLGAGEADTQYF. The CDR3 DNA sequence: TGTGCCACCAGTGATTTAGGAGCGGGAGAGGCAGATACGCAGTATTTT.

The chain uses TRBV30 and TRBJ1-4, with TRBD1 matching 9 bases. The CDR3 has 14 amino acids. The V gene end was trimmed by 3 bases and the J gene end by 8 bases; junction bases not matched to a gene: 7. The germline V gene encodes CDR1 GTSNPN and CDR2 SVGIG (reference sequence). CDR3 region: CAWSRGQGWEKLFF. In DNA, the CDR3 is TGTGCCTGGAGCCGGGGACAGGGTTGGGAAAAACTGTTTTTT.

The chain carries TRBV25-1 and TRBJ1-1, with D perhaps matching TRBD1 (5 bases). The ends were cut back, 6 bases at V and 0 bases at J, with 8 bases in the middle. CDR1 is MGHDK, CDR2 SYGVNS, per germline. The CDR3 has 13 amino acids. CDR3 loop: CASRGQVNTEAFF. CDR3 nucleotide sequence: TGTGCCAGCAGAGGACAAGTGAACACTGAAGCTTTCTTT.

This clone was counted only a few times. This chain connects TRBV18 to TRBJ2-7; D is perhaps TRBD1 (6 bases). The CDR3 extends over 15 amino acids. Germline-derived CDR1 and CDR2 are KGHSH and LQKENI. Trimming removed 6 bases from V and 0 bases from J, with 15 bases in between. The CDR3 is CASSVGGVYSYEQYF. Here the CDR3 DNA reads TGTGCCAGCTCGGTAGGGGGAGTCTACTCCTACGAGCAGTACTTC.

The chain links TRBV2 to TRBJ2-1; weak D call: TRBD2 (5 bases). Germline assignment: CDR1 SNHLY and CDR2 FYNNEI. Trimming took 1 base from V and 6 from J, leaving 13 bases between them. This CDR3 comprises 15 residues. CDR3 coding DNA: TGTGCCAGCAGTGAAGGACCCGAGGGCCGCAATGAGCAGTTCTTC. It specifies CASSEGPEGRNEQFF.

The V and J genes are TRBV28 and TRBJ2-1; 9 nucleotides align to TRBD2. J was trimmed by 6 bases and V by 5 bases; bases with no gene match: 20. CDR3 length: 19 residues. Per the germline V gene, CDR1 is MDHEN and CDR2 is SYDVKM. CDR3 sequence: CASSLSPGGGRAFRNEQFF. The DNA of the CDR3 is TGTGCCAGCAGTCTATCCCCGGGCGGCGGGAGGGCCTTCCGCAATGAGCAGTTCTTC.

The chain employs TRBV9 and TRBJ2-3; no reliable D call. The CDR3 loop spans 15 amino acids. The germline gives CDR1 SGDLS, CDR2 YYNGEE. Deletions cut 0 bases from V and 4 bases from J, with 12 bases between. The DNA for the CDR3 is TGTGCCAGCAGCGTAGCTGGGCAGCATCCAGATACGCAGTATTTT. Residues: CASSVAGQHPDTQYF.

The chain couples TRBV14 to TRBJ2-5; the D gene is possibly TRBD1 (5 bases). V was cut by 5 bases and J by 7 bases, with 11 bases left in between. CDR1 is SGHDN and CDR2 is FVKESK in the germline V gene. The CDR3 totals 12 residues. CDR3 loop: CASSVQGPTQYF. The CDR3 DNA follows: TGTGCCAGCAGCGTGCAGGGTCCGACCCAGTACTTC.

This clone was counted a few times. This chain links TRBV19 with TRBJ1-5; 7 bases are a match to TRBD1. The trim removed 5 bases at V and 7 bases at J, leaving 8 bases unmatched. CDR1 is LNHDA and CDR2 is SQIVND in the germline V gene (reference sequence). This CDR3 is built from 14 residues. The chain's CDR3 is CASSPQGVEQPQHF. In nucleotides, the CDR3 is TGTGCCAGTAGTCCTCAGGGGGTTGAACAGCCCCAGCATTTT.

This chain connects TRBV6-5 to TRBJ1-2; the D gene is possibly TRBD1 (5 bases). V lost 2 bases to trimming and J lost 5 bases, with 9 bases between them. Germline CDR1 MNHEY, CDR2 SVGAGI. There are 13 residues in the CDR3. CDR3 coding DNA: TGTGCCAGCAGTTACGACAGTGCTTATGGCTACACCTTC. Its protein is CASSYDSAYGYTF.

The chain carries TRBV29-1 and TRBJ2-7; tentatively, D is TRBD2 (6 bases). This CDR3 spans 13 amino acids. Germline V gene data show CDR1 as SQVTM and CDR2 as ANQGSEA. V was pared by 4 bases and J by 6 bases, with 16 bases between. This chain's CDR3 is CSVGLLEGSEQYF. For the CDR3, the DNA is TGCAGCGTTGGATTGTTGGAGGGAAGCGAGCAGTACTTC.

The chain has TRBV7-2 and TRBJ1-2; D not resolved. Germline values: CDR1 SGHTA, CDR2 FQGNSA. V was cut by 7 bases and J by 5 bases, with 23 bases left in between. The CDR3 consists of 16 residues. The CDR3 nucleotides are TGTGCCAGCAAGCCTCAGGCGTCGGGGTATAATTATGGCTACACCTTC. Its protein is CASKPQASGYNYGYTF. Full variable domain (outside the CDR3, taken from reference TRBV7-2 and TRBJ1-2): GAGVSQSPSNKVTEKGKDVELRCDPISGHTALYWYRQSLGQGLEFLIYFQGNSAPDKSGLPSDRFSAERTGGSVSTLTIQRTQQEDSAVYLCASKPQASGYNYGYTFGSGTRLTVV.